This T cell receptor beta chain is drawn from a study of response to subunit inactivated influenza vaccine. Germline values: CDR1 DFQATT, CDR2 SNEGSKA (reference sequence). V was pared by 3 bases and J by 1 base, with 3 bases of the junction left unmatched. The CDR3 sequence is 14 residues long. TCRdb called the RT-PCR reads again in MiXCR, with one record for every CDR3 protein. The repertoire holds around 200,000 distinct CDR3 sequences, with around 8.8% as singletons. This clonotype was recorded a few times. This chain uses TRBV20-1 with TRBJ2-1; 7 positions match TRBD1. The sequences come from non-naive T cells sorted from PBMCs, collected on the day of vaccination. The source is a man in his fifties who received an inactivated influenza vaccine. The CDR3 DNA reads TGCAGTGCTAGCTCGACAGGGTCCTACAATGAGCAGTTCTTC. Protein: CSASSTGSYNEQFF.